This T cell receptor beta chain was found in a study of shared clonotypes between healthy human individuals. Regarding the study as a whole: The generation probabilities recorded for non-shared clonotypes fell below those of clonotypes shared by all four donors.

The CDR3 has 16 residues. Germline V CDR1 and CDR2: SGHTS, YDEGEE. V lost 4 bases and J 0 bases, leaving 11 bases between the germline ends. Clones were read by immunoSEQ multiplex PCR, and TCRdb kept only the in-frame ones, dropping some. Among 600,000 to 800,000 clones, 72% were seen once, and the ten largest hold about 1.7%. In the case of this clone: The antigen is unknown.

Input material: memory CD4+ T cells sorted from blood. The subset denotes: CD45RA-negative fraction. V is TRBV5-8 and J is TRBJ2-6; weak D call: TRBD1 (5 bases). This TCR came from a young woman in good health. CDR3 sequence reads: CASSQDRISGANVLTF. CDR3 in DNA: TGTGCCAGCAGCCAAGACAGAATCTCTGGGGCCAACGTCCTGACTTTC.